This T cell receptor beta chain appears in the sequencing data of a study of shared clonotypes between healthy human individuals. Produced via immunoSEQ multiplex PCR; TCRdb's table is partial and in-frame only. The repertoire holds about 120,000 clones, with around 73% as singletons. Trimming removed 7 bases at V and 0 bases at J, with 16 bases between. This CDR3 is 15 amino acids long. Germline loops: CDR1 SGHRS, CDR2 YFSETQ. The receptor comes from a woman aged 25 to 39 in good health. V usage is TRBV5-1 and J usage is TRBJ1-2, with D maybe TRBD1 (5 bases). The sample taken for sequencing was memory CD8+ T cells sorted from blood. Subset given: CD45RO+ cells pooled with CCR7-negative TemRA cells. The CDR3 DNA follows: TGCGCCAGCTCTCTACAGGCGACGTCTAACTATGGCTACACCTTC. It yields the protein CASSLQATSNYGYTF.